The next 16 T cell receptor beta chains were all read from a single sample in a study of shared clonotypes between healthy human individuals. Produced via immunoSEQ multiplex PCR; TCRdb's table is partial and in-frame only. The table records about 470,000 clones, roughly 80% of them present only once. Material for sequencing was PBMCs. The source is a woman in her thirties or forties in good health. Some clones in this sample may be carry-over from other donors' samples.

The CDR3 protein is CASSEIVWAGNTIYF. The CDR3 coding sequence is TGTGCCAGCAGTGAAATAGTTTGGGCGGGAAACACCATATATTTT. This sequence joins TRBV2 and TRBJ1-3; D unclear. Germline CDR1 is SNHLY and CDR2 is FYNNEI. The V end lost 2 bases, the J end lost 4 bases, and 12 bases lay between the germline ends. The CDR3 length is 15 residues.

The chain recombines TRBV25-1 with TRBJ2-7, with 15 bases lining up with TRBD2. From germline, CDR1 is MGHDK and CDR2 SYGVNS. The junction had 6 bases not matched to a gene; V was cut back by 8 bases and J by 4 bases. The CDR3 totals 15 residues. The CDR3 region has the DNA TGTGCCAGCCAACCAGGACTAGCGGGAGGGTACGAGCAGTACTTC. This codes for CASQPGLAGGYEQYF.

The chain combines TRBV29-1 with TRBJ2-1, with 7 bases fitting TRBD2. CDR3 length equals 13 residues. The germline CDR1 and CDR2 sequences are SQVTM and ANQGSEA. Unmatched junction bases numbered 2, after V lost 3 bases and J lost 3 bases. In nucleotides, the CDR3 is TGCAGCGTTGAGGCGGGAGTCTACAATGAGCAGTTCTTC. It encodes CSVEAGVYNEQFF.

The chain carries TRBV9 and TRBJ2-5; 7 bases are shared with TRBD2. CDR3 length: 17 amino acids. Germline-derived CDR1 and CDR2 are SGDLS and YYNGEE. Trimming at V came to 0 bases and at J to 5 bases, leaving 13 bases not matched to a gene. CDR3 residues: CASSVGASGSLGETQYF. Here the CDR3 DNA reads TGTGCCAGCAGCGTAGGGGCTAGCGGCTCCCTGGGGGAGACCCAGTACTTC. Full variable domain (outside the CDR3, taken from reference TRBV9 and TRBJ2-5): DSGVTQTPKHLITATGQRVTLRCSPRSGDLSVYWYQQSLDQGLQFLIQYYNGEERAKGNILERFSAQQFPDLHSELNLSSLELGDSALYFCASSVGASGSLGETQYFGPGTRLLVL.

This clone was found many times. The V and J genes are TRBV9 and TRBJ2-2; D gene unclear. CDR1 is SGDLS, CDR2 YYNGEE, per germline. The CDR3 runs to 12 residues. Trimming took 2 bases from V and 7 from J, leaving 6 bases between them. The CDR3: CASSVLGGELFF. CDR3 coding DNA: TGTGCCAGCAGCGTTCTAGGCGGGGAGCTGTTTTTT.

The chain couples TRBV10-3 to TRBJ1-2; 9 bases are a match to TRBD1. Per the germline V gene, CDR1 is ENHRY and CDR2 is SYGVKD. J lost 8 bases, V lost 2 bases, and 3 bases had no gene match. This CDR3 contains 13 residues. The CDR3 region has the DNA TGTGCCATCAGTGAGGGACAGGGGCGAGGCTACACCTTC. Translating it yields CAISEGQGRGYTF.

The J gene is TRBJ1-1, the V gene TRBV5-6; D is possibly TRBD1 (6 bases). Germline V CDR1 and CDR2: SGHDT, YYEEEE. V was pared by 5 bases and J by 4 bases, with 12 bases between. This CDR3 has 13 residues. CDR3 amino acids: CASSYGTRTEAFF. CDR3 coding DNA: TGTGCCAGCAGTTACGGGACACGCACTGAAGCTTTCTTT.

This sequence joins TRBV5-4 and TRBJ2-1; D not resolved. Trimming removed 0 bases at V and 5 bases at J, with 12 bases between. CDR3 length: 15 residues. The germline V gene has CDR1 SGHNT and CDR2 YYREEE (reference sequence). This chain's CDR3 is CASSLGRDANNEQFF. CDR3 nucleotides: TGTGCCAGCAGCTTGGGGCGAGACGCTAACAATGAGCAGTTCTTC.

V is TRBV5-1 and J is TRBJ2-6, with D maybe TRBD1 (6 bases). V was shortened by 7 bases and J by 2 bases, with 13 bases between the two germline ends. The CDR3 contains 15 residues. Per germline, CDR1 SGHRS and CDR2 YFSETQ. This chain's CDR3 is CASWSRGAGANVLTF. DNA of the CDR3: TGCGCCAGCTGGAGCAGGGGTGCTGGGGCCAACGTCCTGACTTTC.

This rearrangement joins TRBV19 to TRBJ2-5; D tentatively fits TRBD1 or TRBD2 (5 bases each). This CDR3 has 14 residues. In germline, CDR1 is LNHDA, CDR2 SQIVND (reference sequence). The V and J ends lost 6 bases and 1 base respectively, with 12 bases between them. The CDR3 sequence is CASSSPGAQETQYF. DNA of the CDR3: TGTGCCAGTAGCTCCCCCGGGGCCCAAGAGACCCAGTACTTC.

This clone was detected only once. The gene calls are TRBV5-1 and TRBJ2-7; 9 bases map to TRBD1. CDR1 and CDR2 from the germline V gene are SGHRS and YFSETQ. With V trimmed by 4 bases and J by 5 bases, 10 bases remained unmatched. This CDR3 is 15 amino acids long. The CDR3 loop is CASSPEGQGFHEQYF. CDR3 in DNA: TGCGCCAGCAGCCCGGAGGGACAGGGTTTCCACGAGCAGTACTTC. The full variable domain, in which reference TRBV5-1 and TRBJ2-7 provide the parts outside the CDR3, is KAGVTQTPRYLIKTRGQQVTLSCSPISGHRSVSWYQQTPGQGLQFLFEYFSETQRNKGNFPGRFSGRQFSNSRSEMNVSTLELGDSALYLCASSPEGQGFHEQYFGPGTRLTVT.

This clone was detected many times. The chain carries TRBV7-9 and TRBJ2-5; D might be TRBD2 (6 bases). The CDR3 sequence is 16 residues long. The germline V gene encodes CDR1 SEHNR and CDR2 FQNEAQ (reference sequence). Trimming took off 4 bases at V and 3 bases at J, with 18 bases between the two ends. CDR3 protein: CASSSFPSSGEETQYF. The CDR3 DNA reads TGTGCCAGCAGCTCCTTCCCCAGTAGCGGAGAAGAGACCCAGTACTTC. Full variable domain (missing parts from reference TRBV7-9 and TRBJ2-5): DTGVSQNPRHKITKRGQNVTFRCDPISEHNRLYWYRQTLGQGPEFLTYFQNEAQLEKSRLLSDRFSAERPKGSFSTLEIQRTEQGDSAMYLCASSSFPSSGEETQYFGPGTRLLVL.

The chain uses TRBV5-1 and TRBJ1-3; unclear D gene. The length of the CDR3 is 16 residues. The germline CDR1 and CDR2 sequences are SGHRS and YFSETQ. Trimming removed 0 bases at V and 0 bases at J, with 10 bases between. CDR3 sequence reads: CASSLGGVNSGNTIYF. DNA for the CDR3: TGCGCCAGCAGCTTGGGTGGGGTGAACTCTGGAAACACCATATATTTT.

The genes are TRBV5-8 and TRBJ2-2; no definite D call. The CDR3 is 16 residues long. V dropped 2 bases and J dropped 4 bases, with 15 bases sitting between them. Germline CDR1 and CDR2: SGHTS and YDEGEE. CDR3 nucleotide sequence: TGTGCCAGCAGCTTACCCCGAAGGTTGTTCACCGGGGAGCTGTTTTTT. Protein: CASSLPRRLFTGELFF. Full variable domain (outside the CDR3, taken from reference TRBV5-8 and TRBJ2-2): EAGVTQSPTHLIKTRGQQATLRCSPISGHTSVYWYQQALGLGLQFLLWYDEGEERNRGNFPPRFSGRQFPNYSSELNVNALELEDSALYLCASSLPRRLFTGELFFGEGSRLTVL.

The V and J genes are TRBV6-5 and TRBJ2-1, with TRBD2 matching over 7 bases. The CDR3 consists of 13 residues. Trimming took 6 bases from V and 8 from J; bases not matched to a gene: 7. Germline CDR1 reads MNHEY; CDR2 reads SVGAGI. The CDR3 region is CASRRLAAYEQFF. The DNA of the CDR3 is TGTGCCAGCAGACGACTAGCAGCCTATGAGCAGTTCTTC.

The CDR3 protein is CASSKPGQRRDEQYF. CDR3 in DNA: TGTGCCAGTAGTAAACCGGGACAGCGCCGGGACGAGCAGTACTTC. The chain carries TRBV19 and TRBJ2-7; 7 bases are shared with TRBD1. The CDR3 length is 15 residues. Germline trimming cut 4 bases from V and 5 bases from J; bases unmatched to any gene: 11. In germline, CDR1 is LNHDA, CDR2 SQIVND (reference sequence).